Below are 28 T cell receptor beta chains sequenced from a single sample in a study of graft-versus-host responses after intestinal transplantation. Profiled with immunoSEQ multiplex PCR; TCRdb holds only in-frame clones, not every one. The sample shows about 36,000 clones, roughly 95% of them seen only once. Their cognate antigens are unknown. The sequences come from unstimulated CD4+ T cells sorted from spleen or lymph node cells, collected before transplant. The receptors were gathered from a human donor who was the organ donor for an intestinal transplant.

The chain employs TRBV5-1 and TRBJ2-5; 9 bases fit TRBD2. The CDR3 length is 16 residues. J lost 4 bases, V lost 0 bases, and 7 bases had no gene match. Germline CDR1 SGHRS, CDR2 YFSETQ. This chain's CDR3 is CASSLDGGGALETQYF. The CDR3 DNA is TGCGCCAGCAGCTTGGATGGCGGGGGGGCCTTAGAGACCCAGTACTTC. Variable domain in full (rest from reference TRBV5-1 and TRBJ2-5): KAGVTQTPRYLIKTRGQQVTLSCSPISGHRSVSWYQQTPGQGLQFLFEYFSETQRNKGNFPGRFSGRQFSNSRSEMNVSTLELGDSALYLCASSLDGGGALETQYFGPGTRLLVL.

The CDR3 loop is CASSLNPREETQYF. CDR3 bases: TGTGCCAGCTCACTAAACCCCAGGGAGGAGACCCAGTACTTC. This sequence joins TRBV18 and TRBJ2-5; D might be TRBD1 or TRBD2, each matching 5 bases. This CDR3 has 14 amino acids. The germline V and J ends were trimmed by 4 bases and 5 bases, with 14 bases remaining between them. Germline V gene sequence: CDR1 KGHSH, CDR2 LQKENI. Combining the CDR3 with reference TRBV18 and TRBJ2-5 gives the whole variable domain NAGVMQNPRHLVRRRGQEARLRCSPMKGHSHVYWYRQLPEEGLKFMVYLQKENIIDESGMPKERFSAEFPKEGPSILRIQQVVRGDSAAYFCASSLNPREETQYFGPGTRLLVL.

In nucleotides, the CDR3 is TGTGCCAGCAGCTTAGCCCACAGTTCTAATTCACCCCTCCACTTT. Translated, it gives CASSLAHSSNSPLHF. The chain carries TRBV7-9 and TRBJ1-6; D ambiguous. The V end lost 0 bases, the J end lost 6 bases, and 9 bases lay between the germline ends. Germline V CDR1 and CDR2: SEHNR, FQNEAQ (reference sequence). The CDR3 contains 15 residues.

This rearrangement joins TRBV11-3 to TRBJ2-1; 10 bases are shared with TRBD2. V shed 1 base, J shed 8 bases, and the junction held 8 bases outside the gene matches. CDR1 SGHNT and CDR2 YENEEA come from the germline V gene. This CDR3 is built from 16 residues. The DNA of the CDR3 is TGTGCCAGCAGCTTAGGGCTAGCGGGGGCCACGGATGAGCAGTTCTTC. Protein: CASSLGLAGATDEQFF.

This clone was picked up one time. The chain joins TRBV7-8 to TRBJ2-1; 11 nucleotides match TRBD2. The CDR3 spans 15 residues. CDR1 SGHVS and CDR2 FQNEAQ come from the germline V gene. With 5 bases clipped from V and 6 bases from J, the junction kept 6 bases outside the gene matches. The CDR3 loop reads CASSPGTSGSNEQFF. CDR3 nucleotides: TGTGCCAGCAGCCCGGGGACTAGCGGATCCAATGAGCAGTTCTTC.

V usage is TRBV1 and J usage is TRBJ2-6. TRBV1 is a known pseudogene. There are 18 residues in the CDR3. Here the CDR3 reads CTSRLSRLCTSRANVLTF. In nucleotides, the CDR3 is TGCACCAGCAGGCTGTCGCGTTTGTGCACAAGTCGGGCCAACGTCCTGACTTTC.

The chain combines TRBV7-2 with TRBJ2-3; possibly TRBD1 or TRBD2 for D (5 bases each). Germline V gene data show CDR1 as SGHTA and CDR2 as FQGNSA. The CDR3 totals 17 residues. V dropped 5 bases and J dropped 1 base, with 19 bases sitting between them. The CDR3 sequence is CASSPPVGLARTDTQYF. In nucleotides, the CDR3 is TGTGCCAGCAGCCCCCCGGTGGGGCTAGCCCGCACAGATACGCAGTATTTT. Combining the CDR3 with reference TRBV7-2 and TRBJ2-3 gives the whole variable domain GAGVSQSPSNKVTEKGKDVELRCDPISGHTALYWYRQSLGQGLEFLIYFQGNSAPDKSGLPSDRFSAERTGGSVSTLTIQRTQQEDSAVYLCASSPPVGLARTDTQYFGPGTRLTVL.

The chain couples TRBV28 to TRBJ1-2; unclear D gene. Trimming removed 10 bases from V and 8 bases from J, with 17 bases in between. The V gene's germline CDR1 is MDHEN and CDR2 SYDVKM. The CDR3 is 12 residues long. The CDR3 bases are TGTGCCAACTGGACTCCTGATCGGGGCTACACCTTC. Translation gives CANWTPDRGYTF.

This chain joins TRBV7-9 and TRBJ1-5; D call uncertain. V was cut by 2 bases and J by 6 bases, with 5 bases left in between. The germline V gene has CDR1 SEHNR and CDR2 FQNEAQ (reference sequence). The CDR3 spans 12 residues. The CDR3 nucleotides are TGTGCCAGCAGCTTATCAGCTCAGCCCCAGCATTTT. Protein: CASSLSAQPQHF.

This sequence joins TRBV25-1 and TRBJ2-7; maybe TRBD2 (5 bases). The germline V gene encodes CDR1 MGHDK and CDR2 SYGVNS. CDR3 length: 12 residues. Trimming pared 7 bases from V and 4 bases from J, leaving 11 bases between. The CDR3 loop is CASMASGYEQYF. For the CDR3, the DNA is TGTGCCAGCATGGCCAGCGGTTACGAGCAGTACTTC.

The chain employs TRBV27 and TRBJ2-6; no definite D call. Germline V gene data show CDR1 as MNHEY and CDR2 as SMNVEV (reference sequence). This CDR3 contains 14 residues. Trimming removed 5 bases at V and 0 bases at J, with 5 bases between. CDR3 sequence: CASSVNSGANVLTF. The CDR3 DNA reads as TGTGCCAGCAGTGTCAACTCTGGGGCCAACGTCCTGACTTTC. Complete variable domain (other parts from reference TRBV27 and TRBJ2-6): EAQVTQNPRYLITVTGKKLTVTCSQNMNHEYMSWYRQDPGLGLRQIYYSMNVEVTDKGDVPEGYKVSRKEKRNFPLILESPSPNQTSLYFCASSVNSGANVLTFGAGSRLTVL.

The rearrangement links TRBV5-6 to TRBJ2-3; tentatively, D is TRBD1 (6 bases). Between the trimmed V and J ends, which lost 1 base and 4 bases, there was a span of 16 bases. CDR1 and CDR2 (germline): SGHDT, YYEEEE. The CDR3 length is 16 residues. The CDR3 region is CASSLKWATGADTQYF. As DNA, the CDR3 is TGTGCCAGCAGCTTGAAATGGGCGACAGGTGCAGATACGCAGTATTTT.

This chain uses TRBV7-2 with TRBJ2-3; the D is unclear. Germline assignment: CDR1 SGHTA and CDR2 FQGNSA. The CDR3 is 11 residues long. V lost 0 bases and J 5 bases, leaving 0 bases between the germline ends. The CDR3 DNA sequence: TGTGCCAGCAGCTTAGCAGATACGCAGTATTTT. It translates to CASSLADTQYF. The entire variable domain, with the rest obtained from reference TRBV7-2 and TRBJ2-3, is as follows: GAGVSQSPSNKVTEKGKDVELRCDPISGHTALYWYRQSLGQGLEFLIYFQGNSAPDKSGLPSDRFSAERTGGSVSTLTIQRTQQEDSAVYLCASSLADTQYFGPGTRLTVL.

This rearrangement joins TRBV11-2 to TRBJ2-2; a weak D match, TRBD1 (5 bases). CDR1 and CDR2 from the germline V gene are SGHAT and FQNNGV. V dropped 4 bases and J dropped 4 bases, with 10 bases sitting between them. The CDR3 totals 14 residues. CDR3: CASSSQGVTGELFF. CDR3 nucleotide sequence: TGTGCCAGCAGCTCTCAGGGCGTCACCGGGGAGCTGTTTTTT.

The chain employs TRBV11-3 and TRBJ1-5, with unresolved D. V lost 0 bases to trimming and J lost 1 base, with 1 base between them. The germline V gene has CDR1 SGHNT and CDR2 YENEEA. The CDR3 runs 13 residues. The CDR3 sequence: CASSLDSNQPQHF. CDR3 nucleotide sequence: TGTGCCAGCAGCTTAGACAGCAATCAGCCCCAGCATTTT.

The genes are TRBV6-5 and TRBJ2-2; 7 bases agree with TRBD1. The V gene end was trimmed by 0 bases and the J gene end by 5 bases; junction bases not matched to a gene: 0. The CDR3 length is 14 residues. CDR1 is MNHEY, CDR2 SVGAGI, per germline. The CDR3 reads CASSYSTGTGELFF. The CDR3 nucleotides are TGTGCCAGCAGTTACTCGACAGGGACCGGGGAGCTGTTTTTT.

The rearrangement links TRBV7-2 to TRBJ2-7; 8 bases are a match to TRBD1. This CDR3 region has 14 residues. Germline assignment: CDR1 SGHTA and CDR2 FQGNSA. With V trimmed by 0 bases and J by 4 bases, 2 bases remained unmatched. DNA of the CDR3: TGTGCCAGCAGCTTAGCGACAGGGGTTTACGAGCAGTACTTC. Translation gives CASSLATGVYEQYF.

This chain connects TRBV15 to TRBJ1-1; 8 nucleotides line up with TRBD1. This CDR3 is built from 18 residues. With 3 bases clipped from V and 3 bases from J, the junction kept 15 bases outside the gene matches. In germline, CDR1 is LNHNV, CDR2 YYDKDF (reference sequence). In DNA form, the CDR3 reads TGTGCCACCAGCAGGTCCCACAGGGGGTTAATTACCGACACTGAAGCTTTCTTT. This translates into CATSRSHRGLITDTEAFF.

The gene calls are TRBV10-1 and TRBJ2-3; TRBD2 matches at 7 bases. The CDR3 sequence is 14 residues long. Germline CDR1 and CDR2: WNHNN and SYGVQD (reference sequence). After removal of 4 bases from V and 1 base from J, the junction contained 2 bases not matched to a gene. The CDR3 coding sequence is TGCGCCAGCAGTGTGGCGGGGGGCACAGATACGCAGTATTTT. Protein product: CASSVAGGTDTQYF.

V usage is TRBV7-9 and J usage is TRBJ1-6, with 11 bases that match TRBD1. J was trimmed by 10 bases and V by 0 bases; bases with no gene match: 5. This CDR3 comprises 16 residues. The germline V gene has CDR1 SEHNR and CDR2 FQNEAQ (reference sequence). The CDR3 nucleotides read TGTGCCAGCAGCTTAGCCCCCGGGACAGGGGGATCACCCCTCCACTTT. Translated, it gives CASSLAPGTGGSPLHF.

The chain joins TRBV27 to TRBJ2-1; weak D call: TRBD2 (6 bases). Germline V gene data show CDR1 as MNHEY and CDR2 as SMNVEV (reference sequence). V dropped 2 bases and J dropped 0 bases, with 14 bases sitting between them. The CDR3 has 17 residues. Here the CDR3 reads CASSLKGLYSSYNEQFF. DNA for the CDR3: TGTGCCAGCAGTTTAAAGGGACTGTATAGCTCCTACAATGAGCAGTTCTTC.

This clone was found once. The chain carries TRBV4-2 and TRBJ2-3, with 14 bases that match TRBD2. Germline CDR1 LGHNA, CDR2 YNFKEQ. This CDR3 has 17 amino acids. Losses at the gene ends were 1 base for V and 4 bases for J; bases not matched to a gene: 4. The CDR3 DNA is TGTGCCAGCAGCCAAGTATCGACTAGCGGGGGGGCAGATACGCAGTATTTT. Translation gives CASSQVSTSGGADTQYF.

This chain links TRBV29-1 with TRBJ1-2; TRBD1 is a possible D gene (5 bases). Germline loops: CDR1 SQVTM, CDR2 ANQGSEA. This CDR3 comprises 12 residues. Trimming left V 6 bases short and J 8 bases short, with 16 bases between. The CDR3 sequence is CSVTGFGGGYTF. The CDR3 nucleotides read TGCAGCGTGACCGGCTTCGGGGGAGGCTACACCTTC.

The V and J genes are TRBV30 and TRBJ2-5; 12 bases map to TRBD2. The CDR3 runs 14 residues. V was pared by 0 bases and J by 6 bases, with 2 bases of the junction left unmatched. Germline assignment: CDR1 GTSNPN and CDR2 SVGIG (reference sequence). The CDR3 region is CAWSVTSGGKTQYF. The CDR3 DNA reads as TGTGCCTGGAGTGTAACTAGCGGGGGGAAGACCCAGTACTTC.

The chain carries TRBV7-8 and TRBJ2-3; tentative D call: TRBD1 (6 bases). Trimming took off 1 base at V and 3 bases at J, with 8 bases between the two ends. Germline assignment: CDR1 SGHVS and CDR2 FQNEAQ. This CDR3 has 14 residues. The DNA for the CDR3 is TGTGCCAGCAGCTTAGAACAGGGAACAGATACGCAGTATTTT. Its translation: CASSLEQGTDTQYF.

The chain uses TRBV5-1 and TRBJ2-3, with 12 nucleotides matching TRBD2. This CDR3 contains 15 residues. Germline V gives CDR1 SGHRS, CDR2 YFSETQ. V was pared by 0 bases and J by 6 bases, with 2 bases of the junction left unmatched. For the CDR3, the DNA is TGCGCCAGCAGCTTGGCTAGCGGGGGGGCCGATACGCAGTATTTT. Encoded protein: CASSLASGGADTQYF.

V usage is TRBV5-1 and J usage is TRBJ1-1; possible D gene TRBD1, 5 bases. The CDR3 runs 14 residues. Germline V gives CDR1 SGHRS, CDR2 YFSETQ. V was pared by 4 bases and J by 1 base, with 11 bases between. The CDR3, as DNA: TGCGCCAGCAGCATACAGGCATCGAACACTGAAGCTTTCTTT. Translated: CASSIQASNTEAFF.

The rearrangement uses TRBV2 and TRBJ1-6; D gene uncertain. The V end lost 5 bases, the J end lost 6 bases, and 14 bases lay between the germline ends. Germline V lookup: CDR1 SNHLY, CDR2 FYNNEI. The length of the CDR3 is 15 residues. CDR3 nucleotide sequence: TGTGCCAGCAGTCCCCAGGCGGTCGGTAATTCACCCCTCCACTTT. Its translation is CASSPQAVGNSPLHF.